A selection of T cell receptor beta chains follows, all from one sample in a study of blood T cells in healthy people across ages. TCRdb reanalysed the 5' RACE reads using MiXCR and keeps one entry per CDR3 protein. The sample has 1.5 million or so distinct CDR3 sequences, 35% to 45% seen once. Specimen: blood. The origin of the receptors is a woman aged 18-30 years in good health. Each CDR3 is given with its conserved first and last residue. The D gene is left open where the match is weak. Clone size is stated in some rows and not others, as once, few, many or a class when expanded.

j_call	d_call	v_call	clone_size	cdr3_aa	cdr3_nt
TRBJ2-2	TRBD1	TRBV29-1	few	CSVVDRAGTGELFF	TGCAGCGTTGTGGACAGGGCGGGGACCGGGGAGCTGTTTTTT
TRBJ2-1	NA	TRBV20-1	NA	CCEIWGAYNEQFF	TGCTGCGAGATTTGGGGGGCATACAATGAGCAGTTCTTC
TRBJ2-7	NA	TRBV15	NA	CATSRDSGVGEQYF	TGTGCCACCAGCAGAGACTCGGGTGTCGGCGAGCAGTACTTC
TRBJ2-3	TRBD2	TRBV20-1	few	CSASRTSGGRDTQYF	TGCAGTGCTAGCCGGACTAGCGGGGGGAGGGATACGCAGTATTTT
TRBJ1-5	NA	TRBV21-1	NA	CASSKCSGYSNQPQHF	TGTGCCAGCAGCAAATGTTCAGGGTATAGCAATCAGCCCCAGCATTTT
TRBJ2-7	NA	TRBV12-3/TRBV12-4	NA	CASTLAPHEQYF	TGTGCCAGCACCTTGGCACCTCACGAGCAGTACTTC
TRBJ1-1	NA	TRBV11-2	few	CASSFPFRRGWTEAFF	TGTGCCAGCAGCTTCCCCTTTCGGCGCGGGTGGACTGAAGCTTTCTTT
TRBJ2-5	TRBD2	TRBV7-2	few	CASSSLAGPVAQYF	TGTGCCAGCAGTTCACTAGCGGGGCCAGTGGCCCAGTACTTC
TRBJ1-4	NA	TRBV7-9	NA	CASSLAFGGRPTNEKLFF	TGTGCCAGCAGCTTAGCCTTCGGCGGAAGACCAACTAATGAAAAACTGTTTTTT
TRBJ1-1	NA	TRBV9	few	CASSGRTGQDTEAFF	TGTGCCAGCAGCGGAAGGACGGGTCAGGACACTGAAGCTTTCTTT
TRBJ2-1	NA	TRBV6-6	few	CASSYDGGAGNEQFF	TGTGCCAGCAGTTACGACGGGGGCGCGGGCAATGAGCAGTTCTTC
TRBJ2-3	NA	TRBV9	many	CASSVGDTQYF	TGTGCCAGCAGCGTAGGGGATACGCAGTATTTT
TRBJ2-3	NA	TRBV7-2	few	CASSLAGGSSDTQYF	TGTGCCAGCAGCTTAGCGGGGGGTTCTTCAGATACGCAGTATTTT
TRBJ1-2	NA	TRBV7-2	few	CASTVWGAEYYGYTF	TGTGCCAGCACCGTTTGGGGGGCAGAATACTATGGCTACACCTTC
TRBJ1-1	NA	TRBV4-3	few	CASSQDGPGGRYTEAFF	TGCGCCAGCAGCCAAGATGGACCCGGGGGGAGGTACACTGAAGCTTTCTTT
TRBJ1-2	TRBD1	TRBV20-1	NA	CRARDRYSYGYTF	TGCAGGGCCAGGGACAGATACTCATATGGCTACACCTTC
TRBJ2-7	NA	TRBV29-1	NA	CSVGIPRTYYDEQYF	TGCAGCGTTGGGATTCCCAGGACCTACTACGACGAGCAGTACTTC
TRBJ2-3	NA	TRBV9	NA	CASSAQQSRDTDTQYF	TGTGCCAGCAGCGCCCAACAAAGCCGTGACACAGATACGCAGTATTTT
TRBJ2-5	NA	TRBV9	NA	CASSVEGGQQETQYF	TGTGCCAGCAGCGTAGAGGGGGGGCAGCAAGAGACCCAGTACTTC
TRBJ1-5	NA	TRBV7-2	NA	CASSSSLFQPQHF	TGTGCCAGCAGCTCCTCCCTTTTCCAACCCCAGCATTTT
TRBJ1-5	TRBD1	TRBV20-1	NA	CSARAGQGSNQPQHF	TGCAGTGCTAGGGCTGGACAGGGCAGCAATCAGCCCCAGCATTTT
TRBJ2-5	NA	TRBV21-1	NA	CASSKNREQETQYF	TGTGCCAGCAGCAAAAACAGGGAACAAGAGACCCAGTACTTC
TRBJ1-6	NA	TRBV30	NA	CAWTRRPNSPLHF	TGTGCCTGGACAAGGAGGCCTAATTCACCCCTCCACTTT
TRBJ2-1	TRBD2	TRBV6-2/TRBV6-3	once	CASSSLAGVHDEQFF	TGTGCCAGCAGTTCCCTAGCGGGAGTTCACGATGAGCAGTTCTTC
TRBJ1-1	NA	TRBV7-2	NA	CASSLGLTGYPAFF	TGTGCCAGCAGCTTAGGTCTGACAGGCTACCCGGCTTTCTTT
TRBJ2-3	TRBD1	TRBV3-1	NA	CASSADLGTVGTDTQYF	TGTGCCAGCAGTGCTGACCTCGGGACAGTTGGCACAGATACGCAGTATTTT
TRBJ1-5	TRBD1	TRBV5-7	few	CASSLARGYSNQPQHF	TGTGCCAGCAGCTTGGCCAGGGGGTATAGCAATCAGCCCCAGCATTTT
TRBJ1-1	NA	TRBV11-2	NA	CASSLEQGRAEAFF	TGTGCCAGCAGCTTAGAGCAGGGGCGGGCTGAAGCTTTCTTT
TRBJ2-3	NA	TRBV7-2	NA	CASSHPRGRGRMADTQYF	TGTGCCAGCAGCCATCCCCGAGGGAGGGGGAGGATGGCAGATACGCAGTATTTT
TRBJ1-2	NA	TRBV27	NA	CASRTVDHYGYTF	TGTGCCAGTCGTACAGTGGACCATTATGGCTACACCTTC
TRBJ1-5	TRBD1	TRBV27	few	CASSSGTGLQPQHF	TGTGCCAGCAGTTCCGGGACAGGGCTACAGCCCCAGCATTTT
TRBJ2-7	NA	TRBV20-1	few	CSAWGPTTYEQYF	TGCAGTGCTTGGGGCCCTACCACCTACGAGCAGTACTTC
TRBJ1-5	NA	TRBV7-9	NA	CASSKQGGNQPQHF	TGTGCCAGCAGCAAACAGGGAGGGAATCAGCCCCAGCATTTT
TRBJ2-1	NA	TRBV21-1	NA	CASIRREGQARYNEQFF	TGTGCCAGCATTCGGCGGGAGGGCCAAGCACGATACAATGAGCAGTTCTTC
TRBJ2-7	NA	TRBV10-3	few	CAISVLGQASYEQYF	TGTGCCATCAGTGTCCTCGGGCAGGCCTCCTACGAGCAGTACTTC
TRBJ1-6	NA	TRBV14	NA	CASSQNLRDGINSPLHF	TGTGCCAGCAGCCAAAACCTCAGGGACGGGATCAACTCACCCCTCCACTTT
TRBJ2-2	NA	TRBV4-3	few	CASSQDRGAEELFF	TGCGCCAGCAGCCAAGATCGGGGGGCCGAGGAGCTGTTTTTT
TRBJ2-1	NA	TRBV12-3/TRBV12-4	NA	CASSYTGLEYNEQFF	TGTGCCAGCAGTTACACGGGGCTCGAATACAATGAGCAGTTCTTC
TRBJ1-2	NA	TRBV27	NA	CASSFSLTANYGYTF	TGTGCCAGCAGTTTTTCTCTGACCGCCAACTATGGCTACACCTTC
TRBJ2-5	NA	TRBV12-5	few	CASGPGHEETQYF	TGTGCTAGTGGTCCAGGACACGAAGAGACCCAGTACTTC
TRBJ1-1	NA	TRBV7-8	few	CASSPQTLVQNTEAFF	TGTGCCAGCAGCCCACAAACCTTAGTCCAGAACACTGAAGCTTTCTTT
TRBJ2-3	NA	TRBV6-6	NA	CASLRTDTQYF	TGTGCCTCCCTGCGAACAGATACGCAGTATTTT
TRBJ2-3	TRBD2	TRBV28	NA	CASSGGPGTSAPDTQYF	TGTGCCAGCAGTGGAGGACCCGGGACTAGCGCTCCAGATACGCAGTATTTT
TRBJ2-7	NA	TRBV11-2	few	CASSLAWKAHEQYF	TGTGCCAGCAGCTTAGCGTGGAAGGCCCACGAGCAGTACTTC
TRBJ1-6	NA	TRBV20-1	NA	CSARDLQGKGNSPLHF	TGCAGTGCTAGAGATCTGCAGGGAAAGGGGAATTCACCCCTCCACTTT
TRBJ2-7	TRBD1	TRBV12-3/TRBV12-4	few	CASSARDRDDEQYF	TGTGCCAGCAGTGCCCGGGACAGGGACGACGAGCAGTACTTC
TRBJ2-3	TRBD2	TRBV13	NA	CASSSNSGASTDTQYF	TGTGCCAGCAGCTCCAATAGCGGGGCCAGCACAGATACGCAGTATTTT
TRBJ2-5	NA	TRBV7-2	NA	CASSPTVLETQYF	TGTGCCAGCAGCCCGACAGTATTAGAGACCCAGTACTTC
TRBJ2-7	TRBD1	TRBV12-5	few	CASGSRRQGHNEQYF	TGTGCTAGTGGTTCCAGGAGACAGGGGCACAATGAGCAGTACTTC
TRBJ1-1	NA	TRBV12-3/TRBV12-4	few	CASSFNRGPEAFF	TGTGCCAGCAGTTTTAATCGGGGGCCTGAAGCTTTCTTT
TRBJ2-7	NA	TRBV7-9	NA	CASSLVGGTHRAQYF	TGTGCCAGCAGCTTAGTCGGTGGAACCCACAGGGCCCAGTACTTC
TRBJ1-6	TRBD1	TRBV12-3/TRBV12-4	NA	CASREGGSSYNSPLHF	TGTGCCAGCAGAGAAGGGGGCAGCTCCTATAATTCACCCCTCCACTTT
TRBJ1-4	NA	TRBV5-1	few	CASSLEGRSTNEKLFF	TGCGCCAGCAGCTTGGAGGGCAGATCAACTAATGAAAAACTGTTTTTT
TRBJ1-2	NA	TRBV4-2	NA	CASSDSNGCTF	TGTGCCAGCAGCGACTCTAATGGCTGCACCTTC
TRBJ2-1	NA	TRBV5-1	few	CASSRSQTSPNEQFF	TGCGCCAGCAGCCGCTCCCAGACTTCCCCCAATGAGCAGTTCTTC
TRBJ2-3	NA	TRBV11-2	NA	CASSLLARYTDTQYF	TGTGCCAGCAGCTTACTTGCGAGGTACACAGATACGCAGTATTTT